This T cell receptor (beta chain) was identified in a study of graft-versus-host responses after intestinal transplantation. Study-wide context: Each recipient received a multivisceral, liver-intestinal, or isolated intestinal graft. Anti-thymocyte globulin served as induction for all recipients, who then took tacrolimus and steroids for 2 to 4 years.

Profiling relied on immunoSEQ multiplex PCR, and the TCRdb table lists in-frame clones only, not all of them. The table lists tens of thousands of clones, around 93% of them singletons, with roughly 0.66% in the top ten. The germline CDR1 and CDR2 sequences are SNHLY and FYNNEI. The CDR3 spans 13 residues. J was trimmed by 7 bases and V by 8 bases; bases with no gene match: 8. This specimen was PBMCs, taken 98 days after intestinal transplantation. The source is a human patient who received an intestinal transplant, so some T cells may come from the graft donor. The chain has TRBV2 and TRBJ2-1; 7 bases map to TRBD1. The DNA of the CDR3 is TGTGCCAGCCACCGGGACAGTTCGAATGAGCAGTTCTTC. Residues: CASHRDSSNEQFF. Full variable domain (outside the CDR3, taken from reference TRBV2 and TRBJ2-1): EPEVTQTPSHQVTQMGQEVILRCVPISNHLYFYWYRQILGQKVEFLVSFYNNEISEKSEIFDDQFSVERPDGSNFTLKIRSTKLEDSAMYFCASHRDSSNEQFFGPGTRLTVL.